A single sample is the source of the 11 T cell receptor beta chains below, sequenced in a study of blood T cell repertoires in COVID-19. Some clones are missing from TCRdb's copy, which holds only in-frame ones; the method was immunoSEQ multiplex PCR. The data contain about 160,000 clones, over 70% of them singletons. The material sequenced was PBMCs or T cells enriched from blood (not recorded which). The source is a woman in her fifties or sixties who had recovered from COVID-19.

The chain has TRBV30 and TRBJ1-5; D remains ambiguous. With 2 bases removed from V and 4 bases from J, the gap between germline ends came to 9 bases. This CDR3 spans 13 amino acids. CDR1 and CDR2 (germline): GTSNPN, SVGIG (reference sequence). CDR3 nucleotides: TGTGCCTGGAGTCCAGGTGGAAATCAGCCCCAGCATTTT. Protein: CAWSPGGNQPQHF. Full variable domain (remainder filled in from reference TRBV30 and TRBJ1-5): SQTIHQWPATLVQPVGSPLSLECTVEGTSNPNLYWYRQAAGRGLQLLFYSVGIGQISSEVPQNLSASRPQDRQFILSSKKLLLSDSGFYLCAWSPGGNQPQHFGDGTRLSIL.

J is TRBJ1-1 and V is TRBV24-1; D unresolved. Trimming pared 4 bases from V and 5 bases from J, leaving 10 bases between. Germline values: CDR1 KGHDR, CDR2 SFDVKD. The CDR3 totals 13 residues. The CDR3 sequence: CATSESEGTEAFF. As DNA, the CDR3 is TGTGCCACCAGTGAAAGCGAGGGAACTGAAGCTTTCTTT.

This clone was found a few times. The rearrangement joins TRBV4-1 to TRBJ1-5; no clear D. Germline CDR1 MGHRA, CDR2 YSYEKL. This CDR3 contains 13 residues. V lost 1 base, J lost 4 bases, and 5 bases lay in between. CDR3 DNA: TGCGCCAGCAGCCAAGTAGCGAATCAGCCCCAGCATTTT. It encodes CASSQVANQPQHF.

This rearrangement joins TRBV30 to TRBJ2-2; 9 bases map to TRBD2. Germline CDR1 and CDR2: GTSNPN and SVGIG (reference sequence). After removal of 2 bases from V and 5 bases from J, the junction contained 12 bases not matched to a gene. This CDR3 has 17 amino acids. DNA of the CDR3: TGTGCCTGGAGTCCACCAGGAGGCGGGGGGGTTACCGGGGAGCTGTTTTTT. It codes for CAWSPPGGGGVTGELFF. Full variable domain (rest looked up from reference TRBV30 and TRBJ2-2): SQTIHQWPATLVQPVGSPLSLECTVEGTSNPNLYWYRQAAGRGLQLLFYSVGIGQISSEVPQNLSASRPQDRQFILSSKKLLLSDSGFYLCAWSPPGGGGVTGELFFGEGSRLTVL.

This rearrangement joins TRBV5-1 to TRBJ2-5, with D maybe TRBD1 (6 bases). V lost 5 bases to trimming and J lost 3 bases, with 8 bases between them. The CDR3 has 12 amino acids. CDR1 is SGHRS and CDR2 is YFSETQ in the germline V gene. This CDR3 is CASRNREETQYF. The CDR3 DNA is TGCGCCAGCAGAAACAGGGAAGAGACCCAGTACTTC.

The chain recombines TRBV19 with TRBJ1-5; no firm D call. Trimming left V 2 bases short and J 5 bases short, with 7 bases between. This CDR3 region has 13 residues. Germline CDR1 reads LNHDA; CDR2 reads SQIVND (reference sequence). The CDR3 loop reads CASSISGYQPQHF. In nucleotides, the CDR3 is TGTGCCAGTAGTATATCGGGGTATCAGCCCCAGCATTTT.

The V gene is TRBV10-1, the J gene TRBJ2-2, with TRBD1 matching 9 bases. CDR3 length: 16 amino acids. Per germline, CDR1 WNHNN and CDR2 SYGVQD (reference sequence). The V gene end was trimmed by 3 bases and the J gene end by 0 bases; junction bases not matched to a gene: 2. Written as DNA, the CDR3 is TGCGCCAGCAGTGAAAGGACAGGGGCGAACACCGGGGAGCTGTTTTTT. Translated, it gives CASSERTGANTGELFF.

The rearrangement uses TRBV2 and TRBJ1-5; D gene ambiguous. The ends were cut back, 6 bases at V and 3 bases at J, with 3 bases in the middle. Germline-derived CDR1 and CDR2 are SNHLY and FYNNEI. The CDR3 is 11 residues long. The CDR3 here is CASSNNQPQHF. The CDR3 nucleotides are TGTGCCAGCAGCAACAATCAGCCCCAGCATTTT. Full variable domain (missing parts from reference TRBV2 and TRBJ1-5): EPEVTQTPSHQVTQMGQEVILRCVPISNHLYFYWYRQILGQKVEFLVSFYNNEISEKSEIFDDQFSVERPDGSNFTLKIRSTKLEDSAMYFCASSNNQPQHFGDGTRLSIL.

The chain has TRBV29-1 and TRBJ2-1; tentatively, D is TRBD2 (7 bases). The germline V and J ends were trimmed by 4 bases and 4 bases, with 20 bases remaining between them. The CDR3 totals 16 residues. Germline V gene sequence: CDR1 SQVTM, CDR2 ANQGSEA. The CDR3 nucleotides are TGCAGCGTTGCGAAAGGGGGGGCCCCCTCTTACAATGAGCAGTTCTTC. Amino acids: CSVAKGGAPSYNEQFF.

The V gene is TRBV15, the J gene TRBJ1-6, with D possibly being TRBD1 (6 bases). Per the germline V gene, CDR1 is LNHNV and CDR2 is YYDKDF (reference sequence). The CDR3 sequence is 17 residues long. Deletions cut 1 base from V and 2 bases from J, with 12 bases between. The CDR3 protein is CATSRGGSGAYNSPLHF. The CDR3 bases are TGTGCCACCAGCAGAGGGGGCTCAGGGGCCTATAATTCACCCCTCCACTTT.

Here the CDR3 reads CASSPLDRGSEKLFF. In nucleotides, the CDR3 is TGTGCCAGCAGCCCCCTAGACAGGGGCAGTGAAAAACTGTTTTTT. The chain couples TRBV3-1 (or the pseudogene TRBV3-2) to TRBJ1-4; 8 nucleotides match TRBD1. V gave up 4 bases and J gave up 7 bases; unmatched junction bases: 8. The CDR3 totals 15 residues. Germline CDR1 LGHDT, CDR2 YNNKEL (reference sequence).